These 17 T cell receptor beta chains came from one sample sequenced in a study of blood T cell repertoires in COVID-19. The repertoire was sequenced with immunoSEQ multiplex PCR; TCRdb's copy has only in-frame clones and lacks some. Of 350,000 to 400,000 clones listed, less than 90% are singletons. Sequenced: PBMCs or T cells enriched from blood (not recorded which). The receptors stem from a woman under 40 who had recovered from COVID-19.

This clone was counted a single time. This chain links TRBV19 with TRBJ1-2, with D unclear. CDR1 and CDR2 from the germline V gene are LNHDA and SQIVND (reference sequence). This CDR3 is built from 18 residues. The germline V and J ends were trimmed by 8 bases and 0 bases, with 25 bases remaining between them. The CDR3 region has the DNA TGTGCCAGTTCCTCGAGGGAAAGGATAACAGAGGCTAACTATGGCTACACCTTC. The encoded protein is CASSSRERITEANYGYTF.

The chain employs TRBV7-2 and TRBJ2-1; 9 bases fit TRBD1. This CDR3 is 15 amino acids long. CDR1 SGHTA and CDR2 FQGNSA come from the germline V gene. V lost 0 bases and J lost 7; bases outside the gene matches: 4. CDR3 amino acids: CASSLAQGQGNEQFF. The CDR3 DNA reads as TGTGCCAGCAGCTTAGCGCAGGGACAGGGTAATGAGCAGTTCTTC.

The chain combines TRBV15 with TRBJ2-3; D is perhaps TRBD1 (5 bases). With 3 bases removed from V and 2 bases from J, the gap between germline ends came to 12 bases. CDR1 and CDR2 (germline): LNHNV, YYDKDF (reference sequence). CDR3 size: 15 residues. The CDR3 sequence: CATSSTRVPTDTQYF. The DNA of the CDR3 is TGTGCCACCAGCAGTACCAGGGTCCCCACAGATACGCAGTATTTT.

The chain couples TRBV27 to TRBJ2-1, with 8 bases fitting TRBD1. Germline loops: CDR1 MNHEY, CDR2 SMNVEV (reference sequence). V was pared by 0 bases and J by 4 bases, with 5 bases of the junction left unmatched. The CDR3 is 16 amino acids. CDR3 nucleotides: TGTGCCAGCAGTTTATCTGGGACAGGCTTATACAATGAGCAGTTCTTC. This sequence encodes CASSLSGTGLYNEQFF.

This clone was seen a single time. The chain links TRBV19 to TRBJ1-1; no clear D gene. Between the trimmed V and J ends, which lost 3 bases and 7 bases, there was a span of 6 bases. The CDR3 has 11 amino acids. The germline CDR1 and CDR2 sequences are LNHDA and SQIVND (reference sequence). CDR3 in amino acids: CASSIGSEAFF. The CDR3 DNA follows: TGTGCCAGTAGTATTGGGAGTGAAGCTTTCTTT.

For the CDR3, the DNA is TGTGCCAGCAGCGACACACAAAGCGGGACTAGCACAGATACGCAGTATTTT. It specifies CASSDTQSGTSTDTQYF. The rearrangement uses TRBV7-9 and TRBJ2-3, with 7 bases that match TRBD2. The length of the CDR3 is 17 residues. The J segment lost 0 bases and the V segment lost 5 bases, leaving 11 bases of the junction unmatched. Germline CDR1 SEHNR, CDR2 FQNEAQ (reference sequence).

This clone was seen only a few times. The V call is TRBV28, the J call TRBJ1-5; 7 nucleotides align to TRBD1. J gave up 0 bases and V 4 bases, and 3 bases lay outside the gene matches. The CDR3 runs 15 residues. CDR1 is MDHEN, CDR2 SYDVKM, per germline. This CDR3 reads CASSWTGSSNQPQHF. CDR3 bases: TGTGCCAGCAGTTGGACAGGTTCTAGCAATCAGCCCCAGCATTTT.

The V call is TRBV6-2 or TRBV6-3, the J call TRBJ1-5; 9 nucleotides match TRBD1. The V gene end was trimmed by 4 bases and the J gene end by 7 bases; junction bases not matched to a gene: 8. The CDR3 is 15 amino acids. Germline values: CDR1 MNHEY, CDR2 SVGEGT. This CDR3 reads CASSFRTGAGQPQHF. CDR3 in DNA: TGTGCCAGCAGTTTCCGGACAGGGGCAGGACAGCCCCAGCATTTT.

CDR3 DNA sequence: TGTGCCAGCAGTCTTTCCGAGACCCAGTACTTC. It encodes CASSLSETQYF. The V gene is TRBV27, the J gene TRBJ2-5; D unresolved. The CDR3 covers 11 residues. Germline V gene data show CDR1 as MNHEY and CDR2 as SMNVEV (reference sequence). The ends were cut back, 5 bases at V and 5 bases at J, with 6 bases in the middle.

V gene TRBV7-8 combines with J gene TRBJ1-1; tentative D call: TRBD1 (6 bases). The CDR3 length is 13 residues. Germline-derived CDR1 and CDR2 are SGHVS and FQNEAQ. The V and J ends lost 6 bases and 3 bases respectively, with 11 bases between them. The CDR3 region is CASRRQDYTEAFF. For the CDR3, the DNA is TGTGCCAGCAGACGACAGGACTACACTGAAGCTTTCTTT.

The chain uses TRBV18 and TRBJ2-2; 9 positions match TRBD2. There are 16 residues in the CDR3. J was trimmed by 7 bases and V by 2 bases; bases with no gene match: 8. Germline V gives CDR1 KGHSH, CDR2 LQKENI. The CDR3 DNA reads TGTGCCAGCTCACCATTCGCGGGGGGGCCCGGCGGGGAGCTGTTTTTT. Its translation is CASSPFAGGPGGELFF.

The rearrangement uses TRBV5-1 and TRBJ2-6, with D possibly TRBD1 on 6 matching bases. Trimming left V 3 bases short and J 0 bases short, with 13 bases between. The germline V gene encodes CDR1 SGHRS and CDR2 YFSETQ. There are 17 residues in the CDR3. This chain's CDR3 is CASSSRQEDSGANVLTF. CDR3 in DNA: TGCGCCAGCAGCTCCAGACAGGAGGACTCTGGGGCCAACGTCCTGACTTTC.

In regard to this clone: The junction does not match germline at one end; this may be a read error. V usage is TRBV28 and J usage is TRBJ2-1, with 8 positions matching TRBD2. This CDR3 is built from 13 residues. Germline loops: CDR1 MDHEN, CDR2 SYDVKM. The CDR3 region has the DNA TGTGCCAGCAGTCTCGTAGCGGGGCTGGGGTGGGTCTTC. Its translation is CASSLVAGLGWVF. The full variable domain, its missing parts supplied by reference TRBV28 and TRBJ2-1, is DVKVTQSSRYLVKRTGEKVFLECVQDMDHENMFWYRQDPGLGLRLIYFSYDVKMKEKGDIPEGYSVSREKKERFSLILESASTNQTSMYLCASSLVAGLGWVFGPGTRLTVL.

V and J are TRBV12-5 and TRBJ1-1; D gene unclear. V dropped 2 bases and J dropped 8 bases, with 9 bases sitting between them. The CDR3 is made up of 12 amino acids. CDR1 is LGHNT and CDR2 is FRNRAP in the germline V gene. DNA for the CDR3: TGTGCTAGTGGTTTGTCGGGGTCGGAAGCTTTCTTT. Translated, it gives CASGLSGSEAFF.

This chain joins TRBV12-5 and TRBJ1-4; 9 nucleotides agree with TRBD1. CDR1 and CDR2 from the germline V gene are LGHNT and FRNRAP. The CDR3 totals 17 residues. V dropped 6 bases and J dropped 0; count of bases not matched to a gene: 8. The CDR3 coding sequence is TGTGCTAGTGGCCGGGGACAGGGAACGGCAACTAATGAAAAACTGTTTTTT. It translates to CASGRGQGTATNEKLFF. Supplemented by reference TRBV12-5 and TRBJ1-4, the full variable domain reads DARVTQTPRHKVTEMGQEVTMRCQPILGHNTVFWYRQTMMQGLELLAYFRNRAPLDDSGMPKDRFSAEMPDATLATLKIQPSEPRDSAVYFCASGRGQGTATNEKLFFGSGTQLSVL.

V is TRBV5-6 and J is TRBJ2-7, with D possibly matching TRBD2 (7 bases). CDR3 size: 17 residues. The germline CDR1 and CDR2 sequences are SGHDT and YYEEEE. Trimming took off 4 bases at V and 2 bases at J, with 22 bases between the two ends. The CDR3 nucleotides are TGTGCCAGCAGCCAATCACTGACGCGGGGGCCGGCCTACGAGCAGTACTTC. Protein product: CASSQSLTRGPAYEQYF. Based on the CDR3 plus reference TRBV5-6 and TRBJ2-7, the full variable domain is DAGVTQSPTHLIKTRGQQVTLRCSPKSGHDTVSWYQQALGQGPQFIFQYYEEEERQRGNFPDRFSGHQFPNYSSELNVNALLLGDSALYLCASSQSLTRGPAYEQYFGPGTRLTVT.

Ten or more counts support this clone. The rearrangement links TRBV7-2 to TRBJ2-7; a weak D match, TRBD1 (6 bases). CDR3 length: 14 residues. Germline CDR1 reads SGHTA; CDR2 reads FQGNSA. Trimming took off 1 base at V and 2 bases at J, with 9 bases between the two ends. The CDR3 DNA follows: TGTGCCAGCAGCTTAGGAGGACAGACCTACGAGCAGTACTTC. Protein sequence: CASSLGGQTYEQYF.